This record looks at one T cell receptor beta chain sequence and its context. Its antigen is undetermined. TCRdb passed the 5' RACE reads through MiXCR, listing each CDR3 protein once. This sample carries around 540,000 distinct CDR3 sequences, roughly 12% of them seen once, and the ten largest clones take about 6.5%. This sample is drawn from a study of CD8 T cells in ankylosing spondylitis. Study-wide results and limits: As for the disease-linked clones, they showed a CD8+ phenotype and occurred at relatively low frequencies in peripheral blood. Typical of ankylosing spondylitis blood, it appeared, was a TCR beta motif of eight highly homologous variants. A number of the motif variants had already been described in reactive arthritis synovial fluid and blood.

This CDR3 region has 13 residues. Looked up from germline, CDR1 is LNHNV and CDR2 is YYDKDF (reference sequence). The germline V and J ends were trimmed by 2 bases and 5 bases, with 9 bases remaining between them. The sample was blood, either unsorted or a sorted T cell fraction (not recorded which). The TCR comes from a male donor with ankylosing spondylitis. The genes are TRBV15 and TRBJ1-2, with D possibly matching TRBD1 (5 bases). As DNA, the CDR3 is TGTGCCACCAGCAGATCCGAGGGGTATGGCTACACCTTC. It translates to CATSRSEGYGYTF. The whole variable domain, filled in from reference TRBV15 and TRBJ1-2, reads DAMVIQNPRYQVTQFGKPVTLSCSQTLNHNVMYWYQQKSSQAPKLLFHYYDKDFNNEADTPDNFQSRRPNTSFCFLDIRSPGLGDTAMYLCATSRSEGYGYTFGSGTRLTVV.